The following is a T cell receptor beta chain sequence with its context. Its antigen is undetermined. As it was prepared, the TCRbeta library received unique molecular identifiers. One entry per CDR3 protein, called by TCRdb with MiXCR from the PCR reads. The table includes approximately 220,000 distinct CDR3 sequences, more than 15% detected once. This entry is derived from a study of T-cell reconstitution after alpha-beta-depleted transplantation in children. The study, taken as a whole, reports: Some patients showed high day-60 TCRbeta diversity, which derived from surviving recipient T cells and thymic progenitors.

Germline CDR1 and CDR2: MNHEY and SMNVEV (reference sequence). With V trimmed by 2 bases and J by 8 bases, 12 bases remained unmatched. The CDR3 runs to 16 residues. V and J are TRBV27 and TRBJ2-1; TRBD2 agrees at 7 bases. The sequence derives from a male patient between 2 and 10 years old who had a stem cell transplant for acute lymphoblastic leukemia, so the T cells may come from the graft donor. Sequenced here: PBMCs, mostly from graft donor cells, sampled 360 days after TCRalphabeta/CD19-depleted stem cell transplant. CDR3: CASSLGWGGWRDEQFF. The DNA of the CDR3 is TGTGCCAGCAGTTTAGGATGGGGGGGTTGGAGGGATGAGCAGTTCTTC.